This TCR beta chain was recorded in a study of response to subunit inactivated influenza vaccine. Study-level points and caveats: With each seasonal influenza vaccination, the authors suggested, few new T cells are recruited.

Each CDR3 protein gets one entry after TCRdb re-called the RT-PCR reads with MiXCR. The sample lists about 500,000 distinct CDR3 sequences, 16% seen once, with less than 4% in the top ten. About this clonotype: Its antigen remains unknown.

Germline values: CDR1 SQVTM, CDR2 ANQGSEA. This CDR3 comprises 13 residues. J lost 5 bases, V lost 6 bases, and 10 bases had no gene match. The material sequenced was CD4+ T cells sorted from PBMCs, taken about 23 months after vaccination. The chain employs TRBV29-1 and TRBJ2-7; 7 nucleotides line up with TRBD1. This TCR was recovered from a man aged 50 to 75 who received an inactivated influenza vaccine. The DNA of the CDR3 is TGCAGCGTCGGAAACAGGGGTTGGGACGAGCAGTACTTC. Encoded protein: CSVGNRGWDEQYF.